This T cell receptor beta chain was identified in a study of beta chain features in type 1 diabetes (dated by TCRdb to the late 2010s). Concerning the study at large: Patients and healthy donors did not differ in mean age, gender distribution, total cell number or subset yield. Regulatory and stem cell-like memory subsets were obtained from only 8 patients and roughly 8 healthy donors, while naive and central memory subsets were obtained from all 28 donors. Across all samples, around 100 million sorted cells were examined, and cell number per subset correlated strongly with RNA yield. In the study, TCRB repertoires of sorted circulating CD4+ T cell subsets from recently diagnosed type 1 diabetes patients were compared with those of matched healthy donors. What the study reported, not specific to this receptor: Because small numbers of individuals were included in the HLA sub-analyses, any influence of HLA type on TCRB rearrangement was left unresolved. In all four CD4+ subsets, TCRB CDR3 length was moderately but significantly shorter in type 1 diabetes patients. Shorter templates might have been favored by PCR, but patient and control samples were amplified and corrected together, so both groups would have been affected equally by any skew. The naive, central memory and regulatory TCRB repertoires appeared to resemble one another more closely among patients than among healthy donors. Because cDNA was sequenced instead of genomic DNA, activated cells with high expression could be over-represented, although the groups did not differ in activation or CD3 levels. At VDJ recombination sites, type 1 diabetes patients had fewer insertions and more deleted nucleotides, which implies abnormalities in thymic rearrangement.

The High Capacity cDNA Reverse Transcription Kit was used to reverse transcribe all of the isolated RNA, meaning that expressed TCRB transcripts were what got sequenced. Deep immunoSEQ sequencing was performed on naive, central memory and regulatory T cell samples, with an average of about 3.6 million total reads per sample. After sorted cells were lysed in RLT buffer, RNA was extracted with DNase-treated RNeasy Micro or Mini kits, with the choice depending on cell number. To prevent cross-contamination, every cell subset was processed on its own, while patient and healthy donor samples were processed together. Using the immunoSEQ multiplex PCR, TCRB sequences were amplified from cDNA into 87-bp fragments spanning the CDR3 region. Sequencing of the amplicons was performed on the Illumina HiSeq platform. Per the authors' processing: PCR bias was computationally corrected using synthetic template baselines, reads within Hamming distance 2 were collapsed, and singletons that could not be merged were discarded. Reads were aligned against IMGT to assign V, D and J genes, CDR3 length and insertions or deletions at six rearrangement sites. Within each subset, clonotype counts were normalized to the number of sorted cells before true diversity and Gini coefficients were calculated with the tcR R package. The overlap coefficient, calculated on TCRB nucleotide sequences, was used to measure repertoire sharing. Out-of-frame TCRB sequences from naive cells were analyzed to stand in for the pre-selection repertoire. TCRdb provides this immuneACCESS table in a form limited to in-frame rearrangements. Some clones are lacking; in checked studies, under half of them reflect an unresolved V gene, and why the rest are absent is not known. The V and J calls and the clone size are those of that table, but D and trimming were determined from the DNA. The sample data list a few hundred thousand clones, and around 15% of these were observed just once. The ten most abundant clones make up more than 0.075% of the sample.

This clone has just a few counts. Its antigen is unknown. Base-call qualities are not available, and no considerably larger clone is one nucleotide away. From V the trimming removes 5 bases and from J it removes 3 bases, while the gene matches leave 7 bases of the junction unaccounted for. For CDR1 and CDR2, the germline V gene (reference sequence) lists MNHEY and SMNVEV. CDR3 length: 15 amino acids, cysteine to phenylalanine. Only CDR3 DNA is held: 45 bases, read in frame from base 1. From each donor, a single peripheral blood sample of about 110 mL on average was drawn into heparinised tubes. A BD FACSAria II and a panel including CD45RO, CCR7, CD25, CD127, CD95 and CD27 were used to sort naive, central memory, regulatory and stem cell-like memory CD4+ T cells. Every sorted population had a purity above 98%. PBMCs were separated immediately by Lymphoprep density gradient centrifugation and were stained directly, without being cultured. Samples were stained and sorted in pairs, with one healthy donor and one patient per experiment, so that batch effects were minimized.

The receptor comes from a man aged 30 to 45 with type 1 diabetes. The sequenced sample consisted of naive CD4+ T cells from blood. The cell subset or site label of this sample denotes: true naive CD4+ T cells. Recombination connected TRBV27 to TRBJ1-2; TRBD1 lines up with 9 middle nucleotides. The encoded CDR3 is CASSPDRGSYYGYTF. The nucleotides are TGTGCCAGCAGTCCCGACAGGGGGAGTTACTATGGCTACACCTTC.